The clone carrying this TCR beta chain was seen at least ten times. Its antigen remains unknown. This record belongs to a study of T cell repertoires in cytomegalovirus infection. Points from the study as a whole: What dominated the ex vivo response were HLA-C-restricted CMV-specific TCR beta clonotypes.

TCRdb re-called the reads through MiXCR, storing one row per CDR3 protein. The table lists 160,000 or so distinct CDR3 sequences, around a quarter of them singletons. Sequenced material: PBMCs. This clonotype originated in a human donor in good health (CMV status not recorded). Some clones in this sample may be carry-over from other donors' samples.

The CDR3 DNA follows: TGTGCCAGCAGCTGGTCGGGACGTAACACCGGGGAGCTGTTTTTT. It yields the protein CASSWSGRNTGELFF. The chain combines TRBV7-8 with TRBJ2-2; D might be TRBD1 or TRBD2, each matching 5 bases. This CDR3 is 15 amino acids long. Germline CDR1 and CDR2: SGHVS and FQNEAQ. V lost 4 bases and J lost 2, with 11 bases in between. Combining the CDR3 with reference TRBV7-8 and TRBJ2-2 gives the whole variable domain GAGVSQSPRYKVAKRGQDVALRCDPISGHVSLFWYQQALGQGPEFLTYFQNEAQLDKSGLPSDRFFAERPEGSVSTLKIQRTQQEDSAVYLCASSWSGRNTGELFFGEGSRLTVL.